A selection of T cell receptor beta chains follows, all from one sample in a study of blood T cell repertoires in COVID-19. Sequencing was performed with immunoSEQ multiplex PCR; in TCRdb, only in-frame clones are kept and a portion is missing. The table shows 130,000 to 150,000 clones, with roughly 86% occurring only once. Sequences were obtained from peripheral blood. These receptors all stem from a human donor in a cohort sampled during active COVID-19. The CDR3 runs from the conserved cysteine through the conserved F or W. The order of the fields is J gene, D gene, clone size, V gene, CDR3 DNA, CDR3 protein. The D gene is left open where the match is weak. Expanded clones get a size class; other rows say once, few or many, or leave the size out.

J: TRBJ2-1; D: -; size: -; V: TRBV6-5; DNA: TGTGCCAGCAGCCCGGACTCAAATGAGCAGTTCTTC; CDR3: CASSPDSNEQFF
J: TRBJ2-3; D: -; size: -; V: TRBV24-1; DNA: TGTGCCACCAGTGAATACGGACAGAGCACAGATACGCAGTATTTT; CDR3: CATSEYGQSTDTQYF
J: TRBJ2-5; D: -; size: -; V: TRBV4-2; DNA: TGTGCCAGCAGCCAAGAGGTCAACAGGGAGGAGACCCAGTACTTC; CDR3: CASSQEVNREETQYF
J: TRBJ1-4; D: -; size: -; V: TRBV30; DNA: TGTGCCTGGAGTGTCAGGTTATTCAATGAAAAACTGTTTTTT; CDR3: CAWSVRLFNEKLFF
J: TRBJ1-2; D: TRBD1; size: -; V: TRBV28; DNA: TGTGCCAGCAGTTGGGACAGGTTGGGGTTCAACTATGGCTACACCTTC; CDR3: CASSWDRLGFNYGYTF
J: TRBJ2-2; D: -; size: -; V: TRBV6-5; DNA: TGTGCCAGCAGGCAACAGGGTTCCAGGGAGCTGTTTTTT; CDR3: CASRQQGSRELFF
J: TRBJ2-7; D: TRBD1; size: few; V: TRBV7-2; DNA: TGTGCCAGCAGCTTAAGGACAGGTCTCCGCGGCTCGTACGAGCAGTACTTC; CDR3: CASSLRTGLRGSYEQYF
J: TRBJ1-2; D: -; size: -; V: TRBV7-9; DNA: TGTGCCAGCAGCTCAAGGGGGTCGGGTGGCTACACCTTC; CDR3: CASSSRGSGGYTF
J: TRBJ2-7; D: TRBD2; size: -; V: TRBV2; DNA: TGTGCCAGCAGTGAAGATCTAGCGGGGTACGAGCAGTACTTC; CDR3: CASSEDLAGYEQYF
J: TRBJ2-5; D: -; size: -; V: TRBV11-2; DNA: TGTGCCAGCAGCGCGGGGCCGGGGTCAGAGACCCAGTACTTC; CDR3: CASSAGPGSETQYF
J: TRBJ2-5; D: TRBD1; size: -; V: TRBV19; DNA: TGTGCCAGTATGAACAGGGGAGATAAAGAGACCCAGTACTTC; CDR3: CASMNRGDKETQYF
J: TRBJ1-1; D: -; size: -; V: TRBV30; DNA: TGTGCCTGGAGTGCCCAGGGTGGCACTGAAGCTTTCTTT; CDR3: CAWSAQGGTEAFF
J: TRBJ2-7; D: TRBD1; size: -; V: TRBV5-4; DNA: TGTGCCAGCAGCTCCGGACAGGTCGGCGAGCAGTACTTC; CDR3: CASSSGQVGEQYF
J: TRBJ2-2; D: TRBD2; size: -; V: TRBV4-2; DNA: TGTGCCAGCAGCCCAGTAGGGGCTAGCGGGGGCCTCGGGGGCACCGGGGAGCTGTTTTTT; CDR3: CASSPVGASGGLGGTGELFF
J: TRBJ2-5; D: -; size: -; V: TRBV7-9; DNA: TGTGCCAGCAGCTCCGCGTACCTCCAAGAGACCCAGTACTTC; CDR3: CASSSAYLQETQYF
J: TRBJ2-7; D: -; size: -; V: TRBV12-5; DNA: TGTGCTAGTGGTTCGTCCTGGACAGAGAGTTACGAGCAGTACTTC; CDR3: CASGSSWTESYEQYF
J: TRBJ1-1; D: TRBD1; size: -; V: TRBV28; DNA: TGTGCCAGCAGACCGGGACAGACGTTGAACACTGAAGCTTTCTTT; CDR3: CASRPGQTLNTEAFF
J: TRBJ1-4; D: -; size: -; V: TRBV29-1; DNA: TGCAGCGTTGTGAAGGGGGCTAATGAAAAACTGTTTTTT; CDR3: CSVVKGANEKLFF
J: TRBJ1-4; D: TRBD1; size: -; V: TRBV7-9; DNA: TGTGCCAGCAGCTGGAGGACAGGGGGGACGGGGACCACTAATGAAAAACTGTTTTTT; CDR3: CASSWRTGGTGTTNEKLFF
J: TRBJ2-2; D: TRBD1; size: -; V: TRBV30; DNA: TGTGCCTGGAGCCACGCTAGGACAGGGCTTCTTAACACCGGGGAGCTGTTTTTT; CDR3: CAWSHARTGLLNTGELFF
J: TRBJ1-6; D: TRBD1; size: -; V: TRBV6-5; DNA: TGTGCCAGCAGGGATGGGACAGAAAATTCACCCCTCCACTTT; CDR3: CASRDGTENSPLHF
J: TRBJ1-2; D: TRBD1; size: -; V: TRBV18; DNA: TGTGCCAGCTCACCGACAGGGGAACCGATCTATGGCTACACCTTC; CDR3: CASSPTGEPIYGYTF
J: TRBJ1-5; D: -; size: -; V: TRBV4-1; DNA: TGCGCCAGCTCCCAGCTGGGGAGGCGCCAGCCCCAGCATTTT; CDR3: CASSQLGRRQPQHF
J: TRBJ1-6; D: -; size: few; V: TRBV2; DNA: TGTGCCAGCCGGCGCGGGGAGGGTAGCTCCTATAATTCACCCCTCCACTTT; CDR3: CASRRGEGSSYNSPLHF
J: TRBJ2-1; D: -; size: -; V: TRBV18; DNA: TGTGCCAGCTCACCCGGAGCAGGGGCCTTCTCCTACAATGAGCAGTTCTTC; CDR3: CASSPGAGAFSYNEQFF
J: TRBJ2-4; D: TRBD2; size: -; V: TRBV28; DNA: TGTGCCAGCAGTTTAAACGGACTAGCGGGATCCACTTCGGACAAAAACATTCAGTACTTC; CDR3: CASSLNGLAGSTSDKNIQYF